The 28 T cell receptor beta chains below come from one sample, sequenced in a study of OX40 agonist ivuxolimab in advanced cancers. TCRdb's copy holds only in-frame clones and misses some; the assay was immunoSEQ multiplex PCR. Here the sample spans about 71,000 clones, about 81% being singletons. Material: CD4+ or CD8+ T cells sorted from blood, obtained in a trial of the OX40 agonist ivuxolimab. These receptor sequences come from an adult with an advanced solid tumor such as melanoma, head and neck, liver or kidney cancer.

The rearrangement links TRBV11-3 to TRBJ2-5, with TRBD2 matching over 15 bases. The CDR3 is made up of 16 amino acids. V lost 4 bases to trimming and J lost 3 bases; unmatched junction nucleotides: 3. The germline V gene has CDR1 SGHNT and CDR2 YENEEA. The CDR3, as DNA: TGTGCCAGCAGCTCGGGACTAGCGGGGGGAAAAGAGACCCAGTACTTC. Translating gives CASSSGLAGGKETQYF. The full variable domain, in which reference TRBV11-3 and TRBJ2-5 provide the parts outside the CDR3, is EAGVVQSPRYKIIEKKQPVAFWCNPISGHNTLYWYLQNLGQGPELLIRYENEEAVDDSQLPKDRFSAERLKGVDSTLKIQPAELGDSAVYLCASSSGLAGGKETQYFGPGTRLLVL.

This clone has just one count. The rearrangement joins TRBV7-9 to TRBJ2-7; D unclear. V lost 0 bases, J lost 6 bases, and 15 bases lay in between. The CDR3 contains 15 residues. The germline CDR1 and CDR2 sequences are SEHNR and FQNEAQ (reference sequence). The CDR3: CASSLAPLQTVEQYF. The CDR3 DNA reads as TGTGCCAGCAGCTTAGCGCCCCTCCAGACGGTCGAGCAGTACTTC. The full variable domain, rest sourced from reference TRBV7-9 and TRBJ2-7, is DTGVSQNPRHKITKRGQNVTFRCDPISEHNRLYWYRQTLGQGPEFLTYFQNEAQLEKSRLLSDRFSAERPKGSFSTLEIQRTEQGDSAMYLCASSLAPLQTVEQYFGPGTRLTVT.

The V call is TRBV2, the J call TRBJ1-2; the D gene is possibly TRBD1 (5 bases). Germline V gives CDR1 SNHLY, CDR2 FYNNEI. There are 15 residues in the CDR3. Trimming took 6 bases from V and 2 from J, leaving 16 bases between them. This CDR3 reads CASRARGGENYGYTF. CDR3 bases: TGTGCCAGCAGGGCCCGGGGCGGGGAGAACTATGGCTACACCTTC.

CDR3 nucleotides: TGTGCCAGCAGCTTATTGGAGGCACCCAGGTGGGACACCTTC. Translation: CASSLLEAPRWDTF. The chain has TRBV7-8 and TRBJ1-2; D call uncertain. Germline V gives CDR1 SGHVS, CDR2 FQNEAQ. Trimming cost V 2 bases and J 12 bases, with 19 bases left between them. The CDR3 consists of 14 residues.

The rearrangement joins TRBV5-1 to TRBJ2-1; TRBD1 might be the D (6 bases). The V gene's germline CDR1 is SGHRS and CDR2 YFSETQ. The CDR3 is 16 amino acids. Trimming stripped 3 bases from V and 2 bases from J, with 15 bases between. Written as DNA, the CDR3 is TGCGCCAGCAGCTGGGACATGTTGAGCACCTACAATGAGCAGTTCTTC. Its translation: CASSWDMLSTYNEQFF.

This chain connects TRBV9 to TRBJ1-4; no clear D. The CDR3 has 16 residues. Germline CDR1 and CDR2: SGDLS and YYNGEE. V lost 0 bases and J 0 bases, leaving 9 bases between the germline ends. The CDR3 DNA follows: TGTGCCAGCAGCGTAGGGGCCGGGACAACTAATGAAAAACTGTTTTTT. It translates to CASSVGAGTTNEKLFF.

The V and J genes are TRBV7-9 and TRBJ1-1; D is undetermined. The CDR3 sequence is 13 residues long. Germline lookup yields CDR1 SEHNR and CDR2 FQNEAQ (reference sequence). Trimming shortened V by 5 bases and J by 5 bases, and 12 bases separated the two germline ends. The CDR3 reads CASSTAPWTEAFF. The CDR3 bases are TGTGCCAGCAGCACTGCCCCGTGGACTGAAGCTTTCTTT.

This chain links TRBV7-9 with TRBJ2-7; D call uncertain. The CDR3 consists of 12 residues. V was shortened by 4 bases and J by 3 bases, with 7 bases between the two germline ends. CDR1 and CDR2 (germline): SEHNR, FQNEAQ (reference sequence). For the CDR3, the DNA is TGTGCCAGCAGCTCGCAGGACTACGAGCAGTACTTC. It translates to CASSSQDYEQYF.

This clone was detected only once. This rearrangement joins TRBV27 to TRBJ1-6; TRBD1 matches 8 bases. Germline V gives CDR1 MNHEY, CDR2 SMNVEV (reference sequence). V was clipped by 4 bases and J by 9 bases; unmatched bases: 8. The CDR3 is 15 amino acids. The CDR3, as DNA: TGTGCCAGCAGTTCCGCCGGGACAGGCGGTTCACCCCTCCACTTT. It codes for CASSSAGTGGSPLHF.

The rearrangement joins TRBV4-1 to TRBJ1-5; the D is unclear. The CDR3 spans 15 residues. Per germline, CDR1 MGHRA and CDR2 YSYEKL. The V end lost 1 base, the J end lost 4 bases, and 11 bases lay between the germline ends. The chain's CDR3 is CASSQVGIGNQPQHF. CDR3 DNA sequence: TGCGCCAGCAGCCAAGTAGGGATCGGAAATCAGCCCCAGCATTTT.

V and J are TRBV2 and TRBJ1-2; 8 bases agree with TRBD1. The CDR3 is made up of 13 amino acids. V lost 7 bases and J lost 6; bases outside the gene matches: 7. Germline V lookup: CDR1 SNHLY, CDR2 FYNNEI. CDR3 sequence: CASMDRAGDGYTF. CDR3 nucleotides: TGTGCCAGCATGGACAGGGCGGGAGATGGCTACACCTTC.

This rearrangement joins TRBV7-7 to TRBJ2-1, with a weak D call TRBD2 (5 bases). CDR1 is SSHAT and CDR2 is FNYEAQ in the germline V gene (reference sequence). Deletions cut 0 bases from V and 5 bases from J, with 11 bases between. The CDR3 sequence is 15 residues long. This CDR3 is CASSLAPTMDNEQFF. The CDR3 DNA is TGTGCCAGCAGCTTAGCCCCGACTATGGACAATGAGCAGTTCTTC.

The chain has TRBV6-4 and TRBJ2-3; D ambiguous. The CDR3 length is 15 residues. The germline V gene has CDR1 MRHNA and CDR2 SNTAGT. The V gene lost 0 bases and the J gene lost 0 bases, with 7 bases spanning the gap. The CDR3 DNA reads TGTGCCAGCAGTGACTCCGACGGCAGCACAGATACGCAGTATTTT. This codes for CASSDSDGSTDTQYF.

The chain couples TRBV29-1 to TRBJ2-2; perhaps D is TRBD1 or TRBD2 (6 bases each). Germline V lookup: CDR1 SQVTM, CDR2 ANQGSEA. There are 14 residues in the CDR3. V lost 6 bases, J lost 3 bases, and 14 bases lay in between. The CDR3: CSVRLRGDTGELFF. The CDR3 DNA sequence: TGCAGCGTGCGATTAAGGGGGGACACCGGGGAGCTGTTTTTT.

This chain joins TRBV5-4 and TRBJ1-1; a possible D gene is TRBD1 (6 bases). Germline V lookup: CDR1 SGHNT, CDR2 YYREEE (reference sequence). The CDR3 is made up of 14 amino acids. Trimming took off 6 bases at V and 2 bases at J, with 14 bases between the two ends. In DNA form, the CDR3 reads TGTGCCAGCACCCCGGGAGGGGGAAACACTGAAGCTTTCTTT. Encoded protein: CASTPGGGNTEAFF.

The chain has TRBV18 and TRBJ2-6, with TRBD1 matching over 8 bases. This CDR3 is 18 amino acids long. The junction had 9 bases not matched to a gene; V was cut back by 4 bases and J by 1 base. Germline CDR1 reads KGHSH; CDR2 reads LQKENI. This CDR3 reads CASSHSGQGDSGANVLTF. DNA of the CDR3: TGTGCCAGCTCACACTCCGGACAGGGTGATTCTGGGGCCAACGTCCTGACTTTC.

The chain carries TRBV10-3 and TRBJ1-2; possible D gene TRBD1, 5 bases. The CDR3 is 13 residues long. CDR1 ENHRY and CDR2 SYGVKD come from the germline V gene. Trimming stripped 3 bases from V and 6 bases from J, with 11 bases between. The CDR3 region is CAISEGERDGYTF. CDR3 nucleotide sequence: TGTGCCATCAGTGAAGGGGAAAGGGATGGCTACACCTTC.

Only a few counts were recorded for this clone. This chain joins TRBV16 and TRBJ1-6; tentatively, D is TRBD1 (6 bases). Trimming cost V 2 bases and J 7 bases, with 12 bases left between them. The germline CDR1 and CDR2 sequences are KGHSY and FQNENV. The CDR3 is 15 residues long. CDR3 sequence (DNA): TGTGCCAGCAGCCAAGTATCAGGGGACAATTCACCCCTCCACTTT. Its protein is CASSQVSGDNSPLHF.

The rearrangement joins TRBV27 to TRBJ2-1, with D perhaps matching TRBD2 (5 bases). V lost 5 bases, J lost 8 bases, and 16 bases lay in between. Germline V CDR1 and CDR2: MNHEY, SMNVEV (reference sequence). The CDR3 is 14 residues long. CDR3 in amino acids: CASSLGIGGDEQFF. The DNA for the CDR3 is TGTGCCAGCAGTCTAGGAATAGGAGGCGATGAGCAGTTCTTC.

The rearrangement joins TRBV5-1 to TRBJ1-1; TRBD1 agrees at 10 bases. CDR3 length: 14 amino acids. V lost 2 bases, J lost 3 bases, and 1 base stayed unmatched. Germline values: CDR1 SGHRS, CDR2 YFSETQ. The CDR3 DNA is TGCGCCAGCAGCTTCGGGACAGGGGACACTGAAGCTTTCTTT. Amino acid sequence: CASSFGTGDTEAFF.

This clone was seen only a few times. The J gene is TRBJ1-2, the V gene TRBV30; D is ambiguous. The CDR3 spans 12 residues. Trimming stripped 4 bases from V and 4 bases from J, with 10 bases between. Per germline, CDR1 GTSNPN and CDR2 SVGIG (reference sequence). This CDR3 reads CAWTNSGYGYTF. CDR3 nucleotides: TGTGCCTGGACGAACAGTGGCTATGGCTACACCTTC.

J is TRBJ2-3 and V is TRBV10-1, with 12 bases matching TRBD2. This CDR3 has 19 residues. The germline V gene has CDR1 WNHNN and CDR2 SYGVQD (reference sequence). J was trimmed by 1 base and V by 5 bases; bases with no gene match: 13. CDR3 amino acids: CASSSFPELAGGCTDTQYF. In DNA, the CDR3 is TGCGCCAGCAGTTCTTTCCCCGAACTAGCGGGAGGCTGCACAGATACGCAGTATTTT.

This clone has a handful of counts. Written as DNA, the CDR3 is TGTGCCAGCAGCCAACTTGGAGGGGCTAGCTATGGCTACACCTTC. Amino acid sequence: CASSQLGGASYGYTF. The gene calls are TRBV4-2 and TRBJ1-2; D may be TRBD1 (5 bases). Per germline, CDR1 LGHNA and CDR2 YNFKEQ. V was pared by 2 bases and J by 4 bases, with 14 bases between. This CDR3 has 15 amino acids.

This rearrangement joins TRBV29-1 to TRBJ1-3; D gene ambiguous. CDR3 length: 13 amino acids. CDR1 is SQVTM and CDR2 is ANQGSEA in the germline V gene. Trimming pared 5 bases from V and 4 bases from J, leaving 12 bases between. CDR3 DNA sequence: TGCAGCGTTCGGCCACCGATGGGAAACACCATATATTTT. Protein sequence: CSVRPPMGNTIYF.

As regards this clone: One end of the junction does not line up with germline, which may come from a read error. The chain links TRBV6-1 to TRBJ2-7; 11 nucleotides match TRBD2. Looked up from germline, CDR1 is MNHNS and CDR2 is SASEGT. The CDR3 totals 11 residues. CDR3 nucleotides: TGTGCCAGCAGACTAGCGGGGGCTCGGGACTTC. It yields the protein CASRLAGARDF.

The V call is TRBV4-2, the J call TRBJ2-2, with TRBD2 as a possible D gene (6 bases). Germline CDR1 LGHNA, CDR2 YNFKEQ. The CDR3 spans 15 residues. V dropped 1 base and J dropped 2 bases, with 8 bases sitting between them. This CDR3 is CASSQASVNTGELFF. In DNA, the CDR3 is TGTGCCAGCAGCCAAGCTAGCGTTAACACCGGGGAGCTGTTTTTT.

This clone was seen a single time. The chain couples TRBV6-6 to TRBJ2-7; D ambiguous. The CDR3 is 14 residues long. Per germline, CDR1 MNHNY and CDR2 SVGAGI (reference sequence). The V and J ends lost 2 bases and 2 bases respectively, with 10 bases between them. The CDR3 nucleotides read TGTGCCAGCAGTTACGCTGGGATAACCTACGAGCAGTACTTC. Translation: CASSYAGITYEQYF.

The chain links TRBV20-1 to TRBJ1-2; no clear D. V was cut by 0 bases and J by 7 bases, with 0 bases left in between. CDR3 length equals 9 residues. Per germline, CDR1 DFQATT and CDR2 SNEGSKA (reference sequence). The CDR3 DNA follows: TGCAGTGCTAGAGATGGCTACACCTTC. This encodes CSARDGYTF.